The 5 T cell receptor beta chains below come from one sample, sequenced in a study of tumor-infiltrating lymphocytes in primary liver carcinoma. Starting from approximately 470 ng of total RNA, TCR beta cDNA was produced with a primer in the constant region. Three nested multiplex PCR rounds, a slightly modified ARM-PCR method, built the TCR beta libraries. Running approximately 10 cycles apiece, the first two PCR rounds relied on TRBV1-TRBV30 forward primers together with a C-beta reverse primer. TCRdb itself ran the multiplex PCR reads through MiXCR, one entry per CDR3 protein. In the table there are roughly 100,000 distinct CDR3 sequences, 69% of which are singletons. From unsorted bulk tissue weighing roughly 17-31 mg, DNA and RNA were co-extracted. The sequenced sample consisted of liver tumor tissue from sampling region 5. Subset noted: tumor region T5, tumor centre. The receptors come from a woman in her sixties with primary liver carcinoma and hepatitis B virus infection.

This clonotype came up a few times. This clone may be a read error of a much larger clone one base away. J is TRBJ2-2 and V is TRBV14; no definite D call. Germline assignment: CDR1 SGHDN and CDR2 FVKESK. The CDR3 runs to 13 residues. The CDR3 here is CAISQVHTGELFF. The CDR3 DNA follows: TGTGCCATCAGCCAAGTCCACACCGGGGAGCTGTTTTTT.

This clonotype showed up just once. Given the absence of the conserved phenylalanine or tryptophan at the CDR3 end, a read error is likely. The J gene is TRBJ2-1, the V gene TRBV11-2; perhaps TRBD2 as D (5 bases). The CDR3 sequence is 14 residues long. The ends were cut back, 1 base at V and 8 bases at J, with 12 bases in the middle. Germline V gene data show CDR1 as SGHAT and CDR2 as FQNNGV. Here the CDR3 DNA reads TGTGCCAGCAGCTTAGGGCTAGCCTTCTATGAGCAGTTCTCC. This sequence encodes CASSLGLAFYEQFS.

Remarks on this clonotype: A much larger clone lies one base from this, so it may be a read error. V gene TRBV5-1 combines with J gene TRBJ2-6; D not certain. The CDR3 spans 15 residues. The V and J ends lost 8 bases and 0 bases respectively, with 12 bases between them. CDR1 is SGHRS and CDR2 is YFSETQ in the germline V gene. The CDR3 is CARSLTVSGANVLTF. The CDR3 bases are TGCGCCAGGAGCCTGACTGTCTCTGGGGCCAACGTCCTGACTTTC.

In the case of this clonotype: The junction departs from germline at one end; a sequencing error may be responsible. The J gene is TRBJ2-2, the V gene TRBV11-2; D could derive from TRBD1 or TRBD2 (6 bases each). The germline gives CDR1 SGHAT, CDR2 FQNNGV. CDR3 length: 15 residues. The CDR3 DNA follows: TGTGCCAGCAACTTAGGAGGGACACACACGGGGGAGCTGTTTTTT. This translates into CASNLGGTHTGELFF.

In this sample, this clonotype turned up a few times. The chain combines TRBV2 with TRBJ2-7, with 9 bases that match TRBD2. CDR3 length: 14 amino acids. CDR1 SNHLY and CDR2 FYNNEI come from the germline V gene. Losses at the gene ends were 8 bases for V and 4 bases for J; bases not matched to a gene: 9. This chain's CDR3 is CASLGLAGGYEQYF. For the CDR3, the DNA is TGTGCCAGCCTCGGACTTGCGGGAGGGTACGAGCAGTACTTC. Full variable domain (missing parts from reference TRBV2 and TRBJ2-7): EPEVTQTPSHQVTQMGQEVILRCVPISNHLYFYWYRQILGQKVEFLVSFYNNEISEKSEIFDDQFSVERPDGSNFTLKIRSTKLEDSAMYFCASLGLAGGYEQYFGPGTRLTVT.